A selection of T cell receptor beta chains follows, all from one sample in a study of T-cell reconstitution after alpha-beta-depleted transplantation in children. A single record per CDR3 protein comes from TCRdb applying MiXCR to the PCR reads. Among 250,000 to 300,000 distinct CDR3 sequences listed, about 9.5% were seen once. The material sequenced was PBMCs, taken before TCRalphabeta/CD19-depleted stem cell transplant. These receptor sequences come from a boy in the first two years of life with acute myeloid leukemia, due to receive a stem cell transplant. Both conserved end residues are part of each CDR3.

j_call: TRBJ2-2
v_call: TRBV12-3/TRBV12-4
cdr3_length: 15
cdr3_aa: CASSQLAGDTGELFF

j_call: TRBJ2-7
v_call: TRBV12-3/TRBV12-4
cdr3_length: 13
cdr3_aa: CASRGQQSYEQYF

j_call: TRBJ2-1
v_call: TRBV5-1
cdr3_length: 15
cdr3_aa: CASSLSAGGYNEQFF

j_call: TRBJ2-7
v_call: TRBV3-1
cdr3_length: 16
cdr3_aa: CASSQAPSGGVYEQYF

j_call: TRBJ2-2
v_call: TRBV6-2/TRBV6-3
cdr3_length: 16
cdr3_aa: CASSYMQGALPGELFF

j_call: TRBJ2-3
v_call: TRBV4-2
cdr3_length: 16
cdr3_aa: CASSQDTGGGADTQYF

j_call: TRBJ1-5
v_call: TRBV11-2
cdr3_length: 14
cdr3_aa: CASSSSGAGQPQHF

j_call: TRBJ2-7
v_call: TRBV28
cdr3_length: 14
cdr3_aa: CASTYGDGTYEQYF

j_call: TRBJ2-1
v_call: TRBV28
cdr3_length: 15
cdr3_aa: CASSPGLAGTVEQFF

j_call: TRBJ2-1
v_call: TRBV5-4
cdr3_length: 12
cdr3_aa: CARRDGYNEQFF

j_call: TRBJ2-4
v_call: TRBV5-1
cdr3_length: 14
cdr3_aa: CASSLGSLPDIQYF

j_call: TRBJ1-1
v_call: TRBV6-5
cdr3_length: 14
cdr3_aa: CASLLGQGDTEAFF

j_call: TRBJ2-5
v_call: TRBV12-3/TRBV12-4
cdr3_length: 15
cdr3_aa: CASSFPLAGGETQYF

j_call: TRBJ2-4
v_call: TRBV5-1
cdr3_length: 13
cdr3_aa: CASSGLQGAAQYF

j_call: TRBJ2-1
v_call: TRBV11-2
cdr3_length: 13
cdr3_aa: CASSSRLANEQFF